The next 4 T cell receptor beta chains were all read from a single sample in a study of T cells in Graves' hyperthyroidism and ophthalmopathy. Using RNA transcripts as the source, TCR beta CDR3 regions were amplified. The TCR CDR3 first-round RT-PCR relied on the HTBI primer set. From the multiplex PCR reads, TCRdb called clonotypes with MiXCR, one entry per CDR3 protein. This sample has approximately 260,000 distinct CDR3 sequences; over 12% occur once, and the top ten carry 30% to 35%. Sequencing used blood. All receptors come from a woman between 50 and 59 years old with Graves' hyperthyroidism that later progressed to Graves' ophthalmopathy.

In this sample, this clonotype turned up once. The chain recombines TRBV20-1 with TRBJ2-5; the match to TRBD2 covers 10 bases. V gave up 0 bases and J gave up 4 bases; unmatched junction bases: 5. The CDR3 consists of 15 residues. Per germline, CDR1 DFQATT and CDR2 SNEGSKA (reference sequence). CDR3 loop: CSARDRLAGVETQYF. In DNA form, the CDR3 reads TGCAGTGCTAGAGATCGGCTAGCGGGAGTAGAGACCCAGTACTTC.

There are many counts of this clonotype. This chain connects TRBV5-1 to TRBJ2-3, with 9 positions matching TRBD2. V shed 4 bases, J shed 0 bases, and the junction held 12 bases outside the gene matches. The germline V gene has CDR1 SGHRS and CDR2 YFSETQ. The CDR3 length is 18 residues. This CDR3 reads CASSADLLTSGSTDTQYF. The CDR3 DNA reads TGCGCCAGCAGCGCCGACCTCTTGACTAGCGGTAGCACAGATACGCAGTATTTT. The full variable domain, with the rest looked up from reference TRBV5-1 and TRBJ2-3, is KAGVTQTPRYLIKTRGQQVTLSCSPISGHRSVSWYQQTPGQGLQFLFEYFSETQRNKGNFPGRFSGRQFSNSRSEMNVSTLELGDSALYLCASSADLLTSGSTDTQYFGPGTRLTVL.

In its sample, this clonotype was seen many times. V is TRBV6-2 or TRBV6-3 and J is TRBJ2-2, with 11 bases identical to TRBD1. Trimming at V came to 6 bases and at J to 0 bases, leaving 9 bases not matched to a gene. From germline, CDR1 is MNHEY and CDR2 SVGEGT. The length of the CDR3 is 18 residues. CDR3 amino acids: CASSSFGTGGPNTGELFF. The CDR3 nucleotides are TGTGCCAGCAGCTCCTTTGGGACAGGGGGGCCGAACACCGGGGAGCTGTTTTTT.

This clonotype has only a few counts. The chain employs TRBV20-1 and TRBJ2-3; TRBD2 matches at 8 bases. The CDR3 covers 13 residues. The germline V gene encodes CDR1 DFQATT and CDR2 SNEGSKA (reference sequence). The CDR3 coding sequence is TGCTTAATCCTAGCGGGCCCCACAGATACGCAGTATTTT. Protein sequence: CLILAGPTDTQYF.